The source of this TCR beta chain is a study of cytomegalovirus exposure and HLA in healthy donors. Note on this clone: Its specificity is unknown.

PCR used 60 Vbeta primers and 13 Jbeta primers. Libraries were prepared by immunoSEQ multiplex PCR; TCRdb keeps only in-frame clonotypes and omits some of them. The sample totals around 130,000 clones; its top ten clones hold roughly 2%. CDR1 SGHDN and CDR2 FVKESK come from the germline V gene. The CDR3 is 16 amino acids. V was trimmed by 0 bases and J by 5 bases, leaving 16 bases between them. Overall study findings and caveats: Associated with HLA alleles at 0.05 false discovery rate in a later analysis were fewer than 20,000 TCR beta sequences.

Sequencing was done on a sample of PBMCs. This clonotype was sampled from an older woman in good health and CMV-seronegative. V is TRBV14 and J is TRBJ1-2; D possibly corresponds to TRBD1 (6 bases). The CDR3 DNA reads as TGTGCCAGCAGCCAAGAAAGGACAGACCGGCTTTATGGCTACACCTTC. Encoded protein: CASSQERTDRLYGYTF.